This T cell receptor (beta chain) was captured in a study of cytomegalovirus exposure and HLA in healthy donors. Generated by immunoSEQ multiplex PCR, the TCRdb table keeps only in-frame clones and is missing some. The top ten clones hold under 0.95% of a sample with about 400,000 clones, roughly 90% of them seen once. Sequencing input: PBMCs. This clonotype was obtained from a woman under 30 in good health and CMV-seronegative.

The chain's CDR3 is CATAEDGELFF. DNA of the CDR3: TGTGCCACGGCAGAGGACGGGGAGCTGTTTTTT. The V gene is TRBV18, the J gene TRBJ2-2, with no clear D. The length of the CDR3 is 11 residues. Trimming removed 10 bases from V and 7 bases from J, with 10 bases in between. Germline V gene sequence: CDR1 KGHSH, CDR2 LQKENI.